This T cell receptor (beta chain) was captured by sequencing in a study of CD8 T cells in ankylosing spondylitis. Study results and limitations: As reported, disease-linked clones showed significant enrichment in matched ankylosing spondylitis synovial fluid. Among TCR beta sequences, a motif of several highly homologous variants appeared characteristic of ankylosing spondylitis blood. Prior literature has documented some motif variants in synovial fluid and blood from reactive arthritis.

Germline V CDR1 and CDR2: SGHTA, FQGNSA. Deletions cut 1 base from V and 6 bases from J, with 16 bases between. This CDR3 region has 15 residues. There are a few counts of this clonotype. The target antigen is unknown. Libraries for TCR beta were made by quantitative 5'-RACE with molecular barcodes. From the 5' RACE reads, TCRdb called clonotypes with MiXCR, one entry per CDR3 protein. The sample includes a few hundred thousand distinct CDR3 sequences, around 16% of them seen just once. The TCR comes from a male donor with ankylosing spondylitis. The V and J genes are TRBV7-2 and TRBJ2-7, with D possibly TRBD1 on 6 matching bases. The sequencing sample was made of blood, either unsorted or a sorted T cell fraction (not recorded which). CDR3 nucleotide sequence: TGTGCCAGCAGCTTAGGTTTAGGGGGTACGTCCGAGCAGTACTTC. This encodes CASSLGLGGTSEQYF. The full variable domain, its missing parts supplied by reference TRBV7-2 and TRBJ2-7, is GAGVSQSPSNKVTEKGKDVELRCDPISGHTALYWYRQSLGQGLEFLIYFQGNSAPDKSGLPSDRFSAERTGGSVSTLTIQRTQQEDSAVYLCASSLGLGGTSEQYFGPGTRLTVT.